Presented here are 18 T cell receptor beta chains from one specimen sequenced in a study of T cells in Graves' hyperthyroidism and ophthalmopathy. RNA transcripts yielded amplified TCR beta CDR3 regions. TCR CDR3 regions were first amplified by RT-PCR with HTBI primers. TCRdb called the multiplex PCR reads again in MiXCR, with one record for every CDR3 protein. Of a few hundred thousand distinct CDR3 sequences in the sample, 25% were seen once. Material for sequencing was blood. Receptor source: a middle-aged man with Graves' hyperthyroidism.

This clonotype was counted a few times. An end of the junction differs from the germline gene, which may be a read error. This chain uses TRBV6-1 with TRBJ2-7, with 9 nucleotides matching TRBD2. CDR1 and CDR2 (germline): MNHNS, SASEGT. This CDR3 is 14 amino acids long. The CDR3 DNA is TGTGCCAGCAGTAAAGCGGGGGGAGGCTACGAGCAGTACTTC. Residues: CASSKAGGGYEQYF.

The V and J genes are TRBV27 and TRBJ1-5; no clear D. The CDR3 consists of 15 residues. The V gene lost 2 bases and the J gene lost 2 bases, with 10 bases spanning the gap. Looked up from germline, CDR1 is MNHEY and CDR2 is SMNVEV (reference sequence). The DNA for the CDR3 is TGTGCCAGCAGTTTACGATCCGGGGGCAATCAGCCCCAGCATTTT. Translated: CASSLRSGGNQPQHF.

This clonotype appeared a few times. The chain combines TRBV3-1 with TRBJ1-4, with D possibly being TRBD1 (5 bases). Germline V CDR1 and CDR2: LGHDT, YNNKEL (reference sequence). Trimming left V 6 bases short and J 7 bases short, with 18 bases between. The CDR3 length is 15 residues. The CDR3, as DNA: TGTGCCAGCAGTCGACAGACAGCTGGAGTTGAAAAACTGTTTTTT. Translated: CASSRQTAGVEKLFF.

This clonotype was picked up a small number of times. The chain couples TRBV11-1 to TRBJ2-4, with TRBD1 matching 7 bases. The J segment lost 2 bases and the V segment lost 2 bases, leaving 9 bases of the junction unmatched. This CDR3 has 17 amino acids. Germline CDR1 reads SGHAT; CDR2 reads FQDESV (reference sequence). CDR3 sequence reads: CASSLSPRQGPKNIQYF. CDR3 bases: TGTGCCAGCAGCTTATCCCCAAGACAGGGACCCAAAAACATTCAGTACTTC.

This clonotype appeared a few times. This chain connects TRBV18 to TRBJ1-6; tentatively, D is TRBD1 (6 bases). The CDR3 loop spans 14 amino acids. Germline CDR1 reads KGHSH; CDR2 reads LQKENI. The germline V and J ends were trimmed by 4 bases and 9 bases, with 13 bases remaining between them. The CDR3 DNA sequence: TGTGCCAGCTCACTGACAGGATCAAGTTCACCCCTCCACTTT. It encodes CASSLTGSSSPLHF.

This clonotype was observed many times. The chain joins TRBV28 to TRBJ2-3; 7 bases line up with TRBD1. This CDR3 has 13 residues. The germline V gene has CDR1 MDHEN and CDR2 SYDVKM. After removal of 8 bases from V and 4 bases from J, the junction contained 6 bases not matched to a gene. DNA of the CDR3: TGTGCCAGCGGGGACACAGGGGCAGATACGCAGTATTTT. Translation gives CASGDTGADTQYF.

This clonotype was seen more than once but under ten times. The chain combines TRBV15 with TRBJ2-3; D may be TRBD2 (5 bases). This CDR3 region has 18 residues. The V end lost 2 bases, the J end lost 9 bases, and 27 bases lay between the germline ends. Germline V gives CDR1 LNHNV, CDR2 YYDKDF (reference sequence). The CDR3 DNA reads as TGTGCCACCAGCAGACTCTCCCCGCGGGCTATGTCGTCCCCGACGCAGTATTTT. Amino acids: CATSRLSPRAMSSPTQYF. The whole variable domain, remainder taken from reference TRBV15 and TRBJ2-3, is DAMVIQNPRYQVTQFGKPVTLSCSQTLNHNVMYWYQQKSSQAPKLLFHYYDKDFNNEADTPDNFQSRRPNTSFCFLDIRSPGLGDTAMYLCATSRLSPRAMSSPTQYFGPGTRLTVL.

This clonotype was picked up many times. The chain carries TRBV5-1 and TRBJ2-7, with 9 bases identical to TRBD1. This CDR3 contains 14 residues. V dropped 4 bases and J dropped 2; count of bases not matched to a gene: 4. In germline, CDR1 is SGHRS, CDR2 YFSETQ. The chain's CDR3 is CASSGGQGTYEQYF. As DNA, the CDR3 is TGCGCCAGCAGCGGGGGACAGGGCACCTACGAGCAGTACTTC.

The table lists this clonotype with a few counts. The rearrangement uses TRBV10-3 and TRBJ1-1, with 8 positions matching TRBD1. CDR3 length: 13 amino acids. CDR1 ENHRY and CDR2 SYGVKD come from the germline V gene. J lost 3 bases, V lost 5 bases, and 2 bases had no gene match. This CDR3 is CAISPGQDTEAFF. The CDR3 DNA sequence: TGTGCCATCAGTCCGGGACAGGACACTGAAGCTTTCTTT.

This clonotype has only a few counts. The genes are TRBV10-3 and TRBJ1-1; D is undetermined. The CDR3 is 13 residues long. Trimming stripped 0 bases from V and 6 bases from J, with 8 bases between. Germline V gives CDR1 ENHRY, CDR2 SYGVKD. CDR3 region: CAISESSASEAFF. In nucleotides, the CDR3 is TGTGCCATCAGTGAGTCTTCAGCTTCTGAAGCTTTCTTT.

In this sample, this clonotype turned up many times. The V call is TRBV6-1, the J call TRBJ2-7; tentatively, D is TRBD2 (5 bases). Germline V gives CDR1 MNHNS, CDR2 SASEGT. Trimming took off 4 bases at V and 2 bases at J, with 6 bases between the two ends. The CDR3 is made up of 12 amino acids. CDR3 protein: CASSVLAYEQYF. CDR3 DNA sequence: TGTGCCAGCAGTGTACTAGCCTACGAGCAGTACTTC.

This chain connects TRBV20-1 to TRBJ1-1; TRBD1 might be the D (6 bases). The CDR3 spans 14 residues. CDR1 and CDR2 from the germline V gene are DFQATT and SNEGSKA (reference sequence). The V end lost 4 bases, the J end lost 0 bases, and 12 bases lay between the germline ends. CDR3 nucleotides: TGCAGTGCTACCTCAGGGGCAGTGAACACTGAAGCTTTCTTT. This sequence encodes CSATSGAVNTEAFF.

This clonotype came up a few times. The chain combines TRBV5-6 with TRBJ2-5; tentatively, D is TRBD1 (6 bases). V was clipped by 0 bases and J by 5 bases, with 11 bases between them. There are 14 residues in the CDR3. CDR1 is SGHDT and CDR2 is YYEEEE in the germline V gene. The CDR3 region has the DNA TGTGCCAGCAGCTTGGTAGGGCAGGGGGAGACCCAGTACTTC. Protein sequence: CASSLVGQGETQYF. The full variable domain, with the rest looked up from reference TRBV5-6 and TRBJ2-5, is DAGVTQSPTHLIKTRGQQVTLRCSPKSGHDTVSWYQQALGQGPQFIFQYYEEEERQRGNFPDRFSGHQFPNYSSELNVNALLLGDSALYLCASSLVGQGETQYFGPGTRLLVL.

The CDR3 loop reads CASSDMDRMLAGTEAFF. CDR3 DNA: TGTGCCAGCAGTGATATGGACAGGATGTTAGCCGGCACTGAAGCTTTCTTT. The rearrangement uses TRBV6-1 and TRBJ1-1; 7 positions match TRBD1. V lost 3 bases to trimming and J lost 4 bases; unmatched junction nucleotides: 14. In germline, CDR1 is MNHNS, CDR2 SASEGT. The CDR3 covers 17 residues.

This clonotype was counted ten times or more. The gene calls are TRBV2 and TRBJ2-7, with D perhaps TRBD2 (5 bases). Trimming took 8 bases from V and 7 from J, leaving 15 bases between them. The CDR3 loop spans 12 amino acids. Looked up from germline, CDR1 is SNHLY and CDR2 is FYNNEI. The CDR3 DNA reads as TGTGCCAGCTTCGGGGTCGAAAGGGAGCAGTACTTC. It codes for CASFGVEREQYF. The full variable domain, rest sourced from reference TRBV2 and TRBJ2-7, is EPEVTQTPSHQVTQMGQEVILRCVPISNHLYFYWYRQILGQKVEFLVSFYNNEISEKSEIFDDQFSVERPDGSNFTLKIRSTKLEDSAMYFCASFGVEREQYFGPGTRLTVT.

This clonotype was picked up many times. The chain is built from TRBV28 and TRBJ2-7; unclear D gene. CDR3 size: 12 residues. From germline, CDR1 is MDHEN and CDR2 SYDVKM. Trimming took off 10 bases at V and 2 bases at J, with 12 bases between the two ends. In DNA form, the CDR3 reads TGTGCCATCGGTGGTCTTGCCTACGAGCAGTACTTC. Residues: CAIGGLAYEQYF.

In this sample, this clonotype turned up many times. The V gene is TRBV28, the J gene TRBJ2-1; 8 nucleotides agree with TRBD2. The CDR3 is 16 residues long. In germline, CDR1 is MDHEN, CDR2 SYDVKM. J lost 6 bases, V lost 7 bases, and 14 bases had no gene match. CDR3 amino acids: CASTQNIRSGTNEQFF. DNA of the CDR3: TGTGCCAGCACCCAAAATATCCGTAGCGGGACCAATGAGCAGTTCTTC.

There are many counts of this clonotype. The rearrangement links TRBV7-2 to TRBJ2-5, with 9 bases lining up with TRBD1. Germline-derived CDR1 and CDR2 are SGHTA and FQGNSA. The CDR3 has 16 amino acids. V trimming: 8 bases; J trimming: 5 bases; junction bases outside the gene matches: 15. DNA for the CDR3: TGTGCCAGCTCTCGAACCTCAACAGGGGGCGGGGAGACCCAGTACTTC. Protein sequence: CASSRTSTGGGETQYF.